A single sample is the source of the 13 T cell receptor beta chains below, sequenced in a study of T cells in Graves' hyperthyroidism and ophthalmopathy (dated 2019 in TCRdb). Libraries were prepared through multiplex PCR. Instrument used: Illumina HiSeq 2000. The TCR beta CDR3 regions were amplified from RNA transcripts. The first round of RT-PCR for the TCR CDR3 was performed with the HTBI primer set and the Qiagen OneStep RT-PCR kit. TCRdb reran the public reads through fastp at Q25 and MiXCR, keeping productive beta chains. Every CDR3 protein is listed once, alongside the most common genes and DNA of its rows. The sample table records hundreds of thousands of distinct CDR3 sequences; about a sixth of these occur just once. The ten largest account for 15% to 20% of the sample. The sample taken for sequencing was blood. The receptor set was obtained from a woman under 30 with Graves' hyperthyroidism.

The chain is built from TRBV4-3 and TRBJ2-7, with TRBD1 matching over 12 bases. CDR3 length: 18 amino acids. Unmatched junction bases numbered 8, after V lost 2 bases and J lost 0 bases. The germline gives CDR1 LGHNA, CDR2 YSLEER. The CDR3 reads CASSQPLWGQGASYEQYF. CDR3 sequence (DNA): TGCGCCAGCAGCCAACCGTTATGGGGACAGGGGGCCTCCTACGAGCAGTACTTC.

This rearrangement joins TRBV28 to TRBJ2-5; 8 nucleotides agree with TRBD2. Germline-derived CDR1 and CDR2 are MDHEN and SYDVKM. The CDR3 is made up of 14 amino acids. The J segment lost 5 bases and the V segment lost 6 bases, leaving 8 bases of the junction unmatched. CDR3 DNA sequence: TGTGCCAGCAGCTCAGCGGGAGTAGCCGAGACCCAGTACTTC. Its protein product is CASSSAGVAETQYF.

CDR3: CASRSNRFGHGQPQHF. CDR3 nucleotides: TGTGCCAGCAGGTCTAACAGGTTTGGGCACGGTCAGCCCCAGCATTTT. The chain links TRBV6-1 to TRBJ1-5; tentative D call: TRBD1 (5 bases). V lost 6 bases and J lost 6, with 21 bases in between. Germline CDR1 is MNHNS and CDR2 is SASEGT. The CDR3 is 16 residues long.

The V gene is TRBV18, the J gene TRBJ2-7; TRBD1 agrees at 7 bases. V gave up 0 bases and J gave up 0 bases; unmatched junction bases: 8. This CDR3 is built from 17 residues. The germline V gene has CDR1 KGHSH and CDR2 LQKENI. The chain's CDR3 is CASSPPGTAPTSYEQYF. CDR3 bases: TGTGCCAGCTCACCACCGGGGACAGCGCCTACCTCCTACGAGCAGTACTTC. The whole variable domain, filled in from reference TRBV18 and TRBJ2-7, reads NAGVMQNPRHLVRRRGQEARLRCSPMKGHSHVYWYRQLPEEGLKFMVYLQKENIIDESGMPKERFSAEFPKEGPSILRIQQVVRGDSAAYFCASSPPGTAPTSYEQYFGPGTRLTVT.

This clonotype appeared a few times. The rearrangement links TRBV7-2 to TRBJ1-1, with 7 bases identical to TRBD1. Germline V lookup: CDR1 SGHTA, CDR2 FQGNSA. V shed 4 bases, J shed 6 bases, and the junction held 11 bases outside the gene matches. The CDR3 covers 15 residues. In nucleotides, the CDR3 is TGTGCCAGCAGCTCGGCGACAGGGTCTACCGCTGAAGCTTTCTTT. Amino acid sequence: CASSSATGSTAEAFF. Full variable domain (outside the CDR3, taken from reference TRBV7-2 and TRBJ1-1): GAGVSQSPSNKVTEKGKDVELRCDPISGHTALYWYRQSLGQGLEFLIYFQGNSAPDKSGLPSDRFSAERTGGSVSTLTIQRTQQEDSAVYLCASSSATGSTAEAFFGQGTRLTVV.

This CDR3 reads CASGGEDSCEQYF. In DNA form, the CDR3 reads TGTGCCAGCGGTGGGGAGGACAGTTGCGAGCAGTACTTC. The rearrangement uses TRBV6-4 and TRBJ2-7, with D perhaps given as TRBD1 or TRBD2 (6 bases each). Germline V gene lookup returns CDR1 MRHNA and CDR2 SNTAGT. This CDR3 is built from 13 residues. V lost 8 bases, J lost 6 bases, and 17 bases lay in between.

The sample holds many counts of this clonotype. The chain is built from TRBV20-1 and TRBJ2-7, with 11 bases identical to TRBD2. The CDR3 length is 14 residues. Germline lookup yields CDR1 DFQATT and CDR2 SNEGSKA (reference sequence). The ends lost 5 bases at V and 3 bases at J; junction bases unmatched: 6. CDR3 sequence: CSALGLAANYEQYF. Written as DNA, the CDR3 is TGCAGTGCTTTGGGACTAGCGGCAAACTACGAGCAGTACTTC.

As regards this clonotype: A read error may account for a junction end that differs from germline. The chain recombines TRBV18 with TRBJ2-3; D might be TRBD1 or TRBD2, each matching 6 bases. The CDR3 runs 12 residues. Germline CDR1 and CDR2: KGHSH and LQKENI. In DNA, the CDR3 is TGTGCCAGCTCCGGGGGCACAGATGCGCAGTATTTT. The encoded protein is CASSGGTDAQYF.

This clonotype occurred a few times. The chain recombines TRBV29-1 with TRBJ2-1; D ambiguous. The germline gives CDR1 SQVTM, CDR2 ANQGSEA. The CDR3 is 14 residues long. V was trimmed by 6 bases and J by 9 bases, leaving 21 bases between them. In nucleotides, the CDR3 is TGCAGCGTCCCTTTTGCGCCCACCAGAGGTGAGCAGTTCTTC. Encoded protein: CSVPFAPTRGEQFF.

The CDR3 bases are TGTGCCAGCATCGGGACTAGCGGGGGGTTCTATGGAGATACGCAGTATTTT. The encoded protein is CASIGTSGGFYGDTQYF. This chain uses TRBV7-9 with TRBJ2-3, with 15 positions matching TRBD2. The CDR3 is 17 residues long. The germline V gene encodes CDR1 SEHNR and CDR2 FQNEAQ (reference sequence). The ends lost 7 bases at V and 5 bases at J; junction bases unmatched: 10.

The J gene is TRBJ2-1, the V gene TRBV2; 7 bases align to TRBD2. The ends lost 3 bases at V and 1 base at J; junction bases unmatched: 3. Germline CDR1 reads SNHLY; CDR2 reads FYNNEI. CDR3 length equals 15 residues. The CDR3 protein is CASSDLGRSYNEQFF. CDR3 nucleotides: TGTGCCAGCAGTGATCTCGGGAGGTCCTACAATGAGCAGTTCTTC.

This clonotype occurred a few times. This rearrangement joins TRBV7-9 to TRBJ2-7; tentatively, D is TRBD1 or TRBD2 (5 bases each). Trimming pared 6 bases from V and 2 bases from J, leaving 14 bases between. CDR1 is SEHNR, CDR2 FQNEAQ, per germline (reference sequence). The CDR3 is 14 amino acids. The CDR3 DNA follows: TGTGCCAGCAGTCCCGGGTGGGGGACCTACGAGCAGTACTTC. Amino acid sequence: CASSPGWGTYEQYF.

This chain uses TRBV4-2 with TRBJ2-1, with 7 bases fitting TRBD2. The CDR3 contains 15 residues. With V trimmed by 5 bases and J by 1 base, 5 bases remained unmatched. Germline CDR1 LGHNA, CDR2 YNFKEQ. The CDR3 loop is CASSLTSASYNEQFF. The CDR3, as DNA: TGTGCCAGCAGCTTAACTAGCGCTTCCTACAATGAGCAGTTCTTC.